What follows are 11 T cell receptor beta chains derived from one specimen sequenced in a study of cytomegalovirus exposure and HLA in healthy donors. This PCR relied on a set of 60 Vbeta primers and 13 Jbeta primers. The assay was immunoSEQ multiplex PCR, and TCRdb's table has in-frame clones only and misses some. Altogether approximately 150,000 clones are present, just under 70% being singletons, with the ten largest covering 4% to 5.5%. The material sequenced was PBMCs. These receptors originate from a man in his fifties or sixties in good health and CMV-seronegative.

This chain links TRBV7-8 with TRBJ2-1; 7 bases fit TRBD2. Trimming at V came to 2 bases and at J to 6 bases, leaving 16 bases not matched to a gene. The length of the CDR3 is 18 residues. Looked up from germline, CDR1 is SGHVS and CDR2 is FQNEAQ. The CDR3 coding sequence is TGTGCCAGCAGCTTATGGTCGGGCGGGAGTGCCCGTCGCAATGAGCAGTTCTTC. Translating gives CASSLWSGGSARRNEQFF.

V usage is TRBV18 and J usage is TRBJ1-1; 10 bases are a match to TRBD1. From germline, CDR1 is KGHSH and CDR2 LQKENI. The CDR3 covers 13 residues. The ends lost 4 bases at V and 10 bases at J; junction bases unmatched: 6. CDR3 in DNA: TGTGCCAGCTCACAGGACAGGGGGATGGGAGCTTTCTTT. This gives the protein CASSQDRGMGAFF.

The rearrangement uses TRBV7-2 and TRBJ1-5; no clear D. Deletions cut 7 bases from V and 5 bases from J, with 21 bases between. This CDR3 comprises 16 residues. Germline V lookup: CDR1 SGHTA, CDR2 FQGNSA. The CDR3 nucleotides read TGTGCCAGCACCATTAGGACCGGGAATGGGGATCAGCCCCAGCATTTT. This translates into CASTIRTGNGDQPQHF.

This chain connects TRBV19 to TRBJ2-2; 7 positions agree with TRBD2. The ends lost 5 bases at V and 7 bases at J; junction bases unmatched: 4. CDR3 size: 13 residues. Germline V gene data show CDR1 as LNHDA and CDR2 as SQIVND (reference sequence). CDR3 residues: CASSAQRGGELFF. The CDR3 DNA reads TGTGCCAGTAGTGCGCAGCGGGGCGGGGAGCTGTTTTTT.

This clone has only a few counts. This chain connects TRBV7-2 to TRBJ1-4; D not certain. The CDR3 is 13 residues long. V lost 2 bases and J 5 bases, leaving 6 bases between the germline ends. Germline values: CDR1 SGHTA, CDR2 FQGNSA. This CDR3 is CASSLLVNEKLFF. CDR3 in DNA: TGTGCCAGCAGCTTACTCGTAAATGAAAAACTGTTTTTT.

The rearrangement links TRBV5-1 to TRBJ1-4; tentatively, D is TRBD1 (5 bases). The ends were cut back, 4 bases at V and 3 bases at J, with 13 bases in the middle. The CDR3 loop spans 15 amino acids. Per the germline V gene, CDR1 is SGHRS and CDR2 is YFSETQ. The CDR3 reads CASSLVGLPNEKLFF. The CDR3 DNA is TGCGCCAGCAGCCTCGTGGGGCTCCCTAATGAAAAACTGTTTTTT.

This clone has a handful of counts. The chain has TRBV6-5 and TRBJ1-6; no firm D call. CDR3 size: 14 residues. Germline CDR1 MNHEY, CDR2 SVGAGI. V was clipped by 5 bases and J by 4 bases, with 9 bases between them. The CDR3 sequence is CASSIDGYNSPLHF. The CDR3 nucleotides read TGTGCCAGCAGTATAGACGGGTATAATTCACCCCTCCACTTT.

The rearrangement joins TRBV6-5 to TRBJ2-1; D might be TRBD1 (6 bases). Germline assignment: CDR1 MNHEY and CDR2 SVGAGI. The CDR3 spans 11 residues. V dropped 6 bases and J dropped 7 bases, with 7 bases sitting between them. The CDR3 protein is CASRRGNEQFF. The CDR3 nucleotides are TGTGCCAGCAGAAGGGGGAATGAGCAGTTCTTC.

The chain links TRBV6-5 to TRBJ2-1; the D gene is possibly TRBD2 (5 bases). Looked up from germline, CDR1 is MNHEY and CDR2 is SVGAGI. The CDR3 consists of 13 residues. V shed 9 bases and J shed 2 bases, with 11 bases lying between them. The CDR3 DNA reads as TGTGCCAGAGAGGACGGGACCTACAATGAGCAGTTCTTC. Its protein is CAREDGTYNEQFF.

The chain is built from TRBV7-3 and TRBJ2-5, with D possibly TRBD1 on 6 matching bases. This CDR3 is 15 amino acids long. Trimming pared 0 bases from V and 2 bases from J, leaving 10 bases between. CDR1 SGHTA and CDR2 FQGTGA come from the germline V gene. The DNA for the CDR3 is TGTGCCAGCAGCTTAACGGGGGCAGATCAAGAGACCCAGTACTTC. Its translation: CASSLTGADQETQYF.

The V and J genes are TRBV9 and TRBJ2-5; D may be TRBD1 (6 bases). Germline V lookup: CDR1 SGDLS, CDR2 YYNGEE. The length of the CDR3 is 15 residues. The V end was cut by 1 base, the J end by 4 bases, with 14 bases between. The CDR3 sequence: CASSVYTGWGETQYF. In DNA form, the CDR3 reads TGTGCCAGCAGCGTATACACAGGGTGGGGAGAGACCCAGTACTTC.